Following are 27 T cell receptor beta chains from one sample sequenced in a study of T cells after yellow fever vaccination (dated by TCRdb to the late 2010s). Receptors were amplified or captured by 5' RACE. Sequencer: Illumina NovaSeq 6000. TCRdb reanalyzed the raw reads on its own, using fastp at Q25 for trimming and MiXCR for clone calling, and kept in-frame beta chains. Rows with a matching CDR3 protein are joined into one entry that keeps the most common DNA and genes. The sample records some 120,000 distinct CDR3 sequences, roughly 15% of which are singletons. Together, the top ten hold 43% of the sample. The treatment or condition label on this specimen signifies: live attenuated yellow fever vaccine strain. The source material was CD8+ T cells sorted from PBMCs, sampled 5 days after the yellow fever booster vaccination. These receptors were taken from a man aged 18-30 years who received the YFV17D yellow fever vaccine.

The V call is TRBV6-5, the J call TRBJ2-7; D ambiguous. Germline CDR1 and CDR2: MNHEY and SVGAGI. The CDR3 covers 11 residues. Trimming took off 5 bases at V and 3 bases at J, with 5 bases between the two ends. The CDR3 loop reads CASSDGYEQYF. CDR3 in DNA: TGTGCCAGCAGTGACGGCTACGAGCAGTACTTC.

This clonotype was seen a few times. CDR3 nucleotides: TGTGCCAGCAGCCAAAGCGGCAGAACGAACACTGAAGCTTTCTTT. As protein: CASSQSGRTNTEAFF. The rearrangement uses TRBV5-6 and TRBJ1-1, with no clear D. Germline assignment: CDR1 SGHDT and CDR2 YYEEEE. The CDR3 extends over 15 amino acids. With 4 bases removed from V and 1 base from J, the gap between germline ends came to 14 bases.

The rearrangement joins TRBV4-3 to TRBJ1-6; no clear D. The ends were cut back, 0 bases at V and 2 bases at J, with 8 bases in the middle. The CDR3 totals 16 residues. Germline CDR1 reads LGHNA; CDR2 reads YSLEER. Written as DNA, the CDR3 is TGCGCCAGCAGCCAAGACCAGGCCACCTATAATTCACCCCTCCACTTT. It translates to CASSQDQATYNSPLHF.

V gene TRBV7-2 combines with J gene TRBJ1-1, with D maybe TRBD1 (5 bases). Trimming removed 2 bases from V and 0 bases from J, with 13 bases in between. The CDR3 covers 16 residues. Per germline, CDR1 SGHTA and CDR2 FQGNSA. The CDR3 nucleotides read TGTGCCAGCAGCTTATGGGCAGGGACCATGAACACTGAAGCTTTCTTT. It yields the protein CASSLWAGTMNTEAFF.

The V call is TRBV4-2, the J call TRBJ2-3, with TRBD2 matching over 11 bases. This CDR3 spans 16 amino acids. V lost 0 bases to trimming and J lost 6 bases; unmatched junction nucleotides: 5. In germline, CDR1 is LGHNA, CDR2 YNFKEQ. The CDR3 is CASSQEGLAVGDTQYF. CDR3 nucleotide sequence: TGTGCCAGCAGCCAAGAGGGACTAGCGGTGGGGGATACGCAGTATTTT.

V gene TRBV4-1 combines with J gene TRBJ2-7; either TRBD1 or TRBD2 may fit D (5 bases each). CDR3 length: 15 amino acids. In germline, CDR1 is MGHRA, CDR2 YSYEKL. V lost 2 bases and J 2 bases, leaving 13 bases between the germline ends. The CDR3 DNA is TGCGCCAGCAGCCAACAACCGGGACGGGCCTACGAGCAGTACTTC. Protein product: CASSQQPGRAYEQYF.

The chain combines TRBV2 with TRBJ2-3; TRBD1 might be the D (6 bases). The V gene's germline CDR1 is SNHLY and CDR2 FYNNEI. V was shortened by 6 bases and J by 4 bases, with 20 bases between the two germline ends. The CDR3 is 16 amino acids. CDR3 DNA sequence: TGTGCCAGCAGCGTCCTTACAGGGACCAAGGCAGATACGCAGTATTTT. Residues: CASSVLTGTKADTQYF.

The chain has TRBV5-1 and TRBJ2-1; D possibly corresponds to TRBD1 (6 bases). CDR3 length: 16 residues. Germline V gives CDR1 SGHRS, CDR2 YFSETQ. Trimming pared 1 base from V and 7 bases from J, leaving 18 bases between. DNA for the CDR3: TGCGCCAGCAGCTTGAAGGAGTTAACAGGGAGTAATGAGCAGTTCTTC. It yields the protein CASSLKELTGSNEQFF.

This clonotype has just a few counts. The CDR3 spells CSAWDGENTEAFF. The CDR3, as DNA: TGCAGTGCGTGGGACGGGGAGAACACTGAAGCTTTCTTT. The V call is TRBV20-1, the J call TRBJ1-1; possible D gene TRBD1, 5 bases. Between the trimmed V and J ends, which lost 6 bases and 1 base, there was a span of 12 bases. The CDR3 sequence is 13 residues long. Germline V gene lookup returns CDR1 DFQATT and CDR2 SNEGSKA (reference sequence).

The chain carries TRBV4-1 and TRBJ2-5, with 9 positions matching TRBD1. V was clipped by 1 base and J by 5 bases; unmatched bases: 5. Germline CDR1 MGHRA, CDR2 YSYEKL. There are 15 residues in the CDR3. The CDR3 sequence is CASSQVDRGTETQYF. In DNA, the CDR3 is TGCGCCAGCAGCCAAGTTGACAGGGGGACGGAGACCCAGTACTTC.

This clonotype showed up just a few times. The chain recombines TRBV20-1 with TRBJ2-1, with no clear D. The germline V gene encodes CDR1 DFQATT and CDR2 SNEGSKA (reference sequence). This CDR3 is 15 amino acids long. Trimming cost V 5 bases and J 0 bases, with 14 bases left between them. The CDR3 DNA sequence: TGCAGTGCTTCCCTTGGTATGCTCTCCTACAATGAGCAGTTCTTC. It specifies CSASLGMLSYNEQFF.

The chain links TRBV15 to TRBJ2-2, with D possibly being TRBD2 (5 bases). The germline V gene has CDR1 LNHNV and CDR2 YYDKDF (reference sequence). With 0 bases removed from V and 7 bases from J, the gap between germline ends came to 6 bases. The CDR3 runs 13 residues. CDR3 sequence reads: CATSRDRGGELFF. In nucleotides, the CDR3 is TGTGCCACCAGCAGAGATCGGGGCGGGGAGCTGTTTTTT.

V gene TRBV9 combines with J gene TRBJ2-1; D possibly corresponds to TRBD2 (5 bases). The CDR3 is 15 residues long. Germline V lookup: CDR1 SGDLS, CDR2 YYNGEE. The germline V and J ends were trimmed by 6 bases and 0 bases, with 13 bases remaining between them. The CDR3 protein is CASKRDVGSYNEQFF. The CDR3, as DNA: TGTGCCAGCAAGAGGGATGTCGGCTCCTACAATGAGCAGTTCTTC.

The chain recombines TRBV20-1 with TRBJ1-3; D is ambiguous. Germline lookup yields CDR1 DFQATT and CDR2 SNEGSKA (reference sequence). The V end was cut by 4 bases, the J end by 0 bases, with 10 bases between. The CDR3 runs 14 residues. The CDR3 coding sequence is TGCAGTGCTAAACCCTTCCGCTCTGGAAACACCATATATTTT. It translates to CSAKPFRSGNTIYF.

V is TRBV15 and J is TRBJ1-2; 7 bases map to TRBD1. The CDR3 loop spans 12 amino acids. The V segment lost 6 bases and the J segment 7 bases; nucleotides outside the gene matches: 5. Per the germline V gene, CDR1 is LNHNV and CDR2 is YYDKDF (reference sequence). The CDR3 nucleotides read TGTGCCACCAGAGCAGGGGGTTTTGGCTACACCTTC. Translation: CATRAGGFGYTF. Filled out from reference TRBV15 and TRBJ1-2, the complete variable domain reads DAMVIQNPRYQVTQFGKPVTLSCSQTLNHNVMYWYQQKSSQAPKLLFHYYDKDFNNEADTPDNFQSRRPNTSFCFLDIRSPGLGDTAMYLCATRAGGFGYTFGSGTRLTVV.

This clonotype has only a few counts. The CDR3: CASSWQPNSPLHF. The CDR3 DNA sequence: TGTGCCAGCAGTTGGCAGCCTAATTCACCCCTCCACTTT. The rearrangement links TRBV28 to TRBJ1-6; D unresolved. The germline V gene has CDR1 MDHEN and CDR2 SYDVKM. The V gene lost 4 bases and the J gene lost 6 bases, with 7 bases spanning the gap. The CDR3 extends over 13 amino acids.

This clonotype was seen repeatedly, ten times or more. The gene calls are TRBV7-9 and TRBJ2-7; 7 bases are a match to TRBD1. This CDR3 region has 13 residues. The germline V gene encodes CDR1 SEHNR and CDR2 FQNEAQ (reference sequence). V lost 5 bases and J lost 4; bases outside the gene matches: 5. For the CDR3, the DNA is TGTGCCAGCAGCCCACCGACAGGGTACGAGCAGTACTTC. The encoded protein is CASSPPTGYEQYF.

This chain's CDR3 is CASSPTLGGADTQYF. The CDR3 DNA reads TGTGCCAGCAGCCCAACCCTCGGGGGCGCAGATACGCAGTATTTT. V is TRBV7-9 and J is TRBJ2-3; D possibly matches TRBD1 or TRBD2 (6 bases each). Germline values: CDR1 SEHNR, CDR2 FQNEAQ (reference sequence). V was clipped by 5 bases and J by 4 bases, with 16 bases between them. The CDR3 totals 15 residues.

The V and J genes are TRBV5-6 and TRBJ2-1, with D possibly matching TRBD2 (7 bases). This CDR3 spans 12 amino acids. Germline CDR1 reads SGHDT; CDR2 reads YYEEEE. The ends were cut back, 3 bases at V and 8 bases at J, with 9 bases in the middle. CDR3 nucleotides: TGTGCCAGCAGCTGGGGGGGCGATGAGCAGTTCTTC. This gives the protein CASSWGGDEQFF.

This clonotype was detected ten times or more. The V call is TRBV6-4, the J call TRBJ2-1, with TRBD2 identical over 8 bases. Trimming removed 0 bases from V and 2 bases from J; junction bases left unmatched: 0. The CDR3 consists of 15 residues. Germline V gene lookup returns CDR1 MRHNA and CDR2 SNTAGT. The CDR3 here is CASSDSSGAYNEQFF. CDR3 coding DNA: TGTGCCAGCAGTGACTCTAGCGGGGCCTACAATGAGCAGTTCTTC.

This chain connects TRBV7-3 to TRBJ2-1; D possibly corresponds to TRBD1 (5 bases). CDR1 SGHTA and CDR2 FQGTGA come from the germline V gene. V gave up 1 base and J gave up 8 bases, with 15 bases separating them. The CDR3 runs 15 residues. The CDR3 spells CASSLIGGQGYEQFF. The CDR3, as DNA: TGTGCCAGCAGCTTAATTGGTGGCCAGGGCTATGAGCAGTTCTTC.

The sample holds a few counts of this clonotype. This chain joins TRBV4-1 and TRBJ2-7, with D possibly TRBD1 on 5 matching bases. V lost 0 bases and J lost 1, with 16 bases in between. The CDR3 length is 17 residues. The V gene's germline CDR1 is MGHRA and CDR2 YSYEKL. Here the CDR3 DNA reads TGCGCCAGCAGCCAAGATGGGCTGCAGGGTGAGTCCTACGAGCAGTACTTC. It codes for CASSQDGLQGESYEQYF.

The V and J genes are TRBV5-1 and TRBJ2-1, with 9 bases lining up with TRBD1. Germline V gives CDR1 SGHRS, CDR2 YFSETQ. The CDR3 runs 15 residues. With 0 bases clipped from V and 8 bases from J, the junction kept 6 bases outside the gene matches. The CDR3 is CASSLAQGALHEQFF. The CDR3, as DNA: TGCGCCAGCAGCTTGGCACAGGGGGCGCTCCATGAGCAGTTCTTC.

The chain is built from TRBV7-2 and TRBJ2-2; D is unresolved. This CDR3 has 14 amino acids. With 5 bases removed from V and 3 bases from J, the gap between germline ends came to 10 bases. Looked up from germline, CDR1 is SGHTA and CDR2 is FQGNSA. In DNA, the CDR3 is TGTGCCAGCAGCCAAAACATCTACACCGGGGAGCTGTTTTTT. Translating it yields CASSQNIYTGELFF.

The chain couples TRBV11-2 to TRBJ2-3; 8 bases fit TRBD1. CDR3 length equals 16 residues. CDR1 is SGHAT and CDR2 is FQNNGV in the germline V gene. The J segment lost 1 base and the V segment lost 5 bases, leaving 8 bases of the junction unmatched. CDR3 protein: CASSRVGTGGTDTQYF. The CDR3, as DNA: TGTGCCAGCAGCCGCGTGGGGACAGGCGGCACAGATACGCAGTATTTT.

This clonotype was seen more than once but under ten times. The chain couples TRBV12-3 or TRBV12-4 to TRBJ1-1; TRBD1 agrees at 7 bases. CDR3 size: 15 residues. The junction had 8 bases not matched to a gene; V was cut back by 6 bases and J by 1 base. CDR3 nucleotides: TGTGCCAGCAGACTCCAGGGGGGGGAGAACACTGAAGCTTTCTTT. Translating gives CASRLQGGENTEAFF.

In its sample, this clonotype was seen many times. The V call is TRBV9, the J call TRBJ1-1, with 7 bases that match TRBD1. Looked up from germline, CDR1 is SGDLS and CDR2 is YYNGEE. The CDR3 has 16 amino acids. V was pared by 6 bases and J by 1 base, with 12 bases of the junction left unmatched. CDR3 sequence reads: CASTNPGDSKNTEAFF. The CDR3 DNA is TGTGCCAGCACCAATCCGGGGGACAGCAAGAACACTGAAGCTTTCTTT. The full variable domain, its missing parts supplied by reference TRBV9 and TRBJ1-1, is DSGVTQTPKHLITATGQRVTLRCSPRSGDLSVYWYQQSLDQGLQFLIQYYNGEERAKGNILERFSAQQFPDLHSELNLSSLELGDSALYFCASTNPGDSKNTEAFFGQGTRLTVV.